This section outlines one TCR beta chain sequence together with its context. The antigen remains undetermined. This cohort consisted of healthy bone marrow donors. The PCR contained 60 Vbeta and 13 Jbeta primers. Per the original data handling: A follow-up analysis tallied 86 million or so unique TCR beta chains, roughly 11 million shared. Some clones are missing from TCRdb's copy, which holds only in-frame ones; the method was immunoSEQ multiplex PCR. V, J and clone size reflect that table, while D and trimming were determined from the DNA. This table lists about 200,000 clones. The sample belongs to a study of cytomegalovirus exposure and HLA in healthy donors. Findings and limits, study-wide: Owing to their indistinguishability, certain V segments, notably TRBV6-2 and TRBV6-3, were excluded. Cytomegalovirus-associated TCR beta chains were listed, numbering roughly 150.

The CDR3 consists of 13 residues. V lost 3 bases and J 3 bases, leaving 10 bases between the germline ends. The germline V gene encodes CDR1 SGHRS and CDR2 YFSETQ. This TCR came from a woman aged 30 to 39 in good health and CMV-seropositive. V usage is TRBV5-1 and J usage is TRBJ2-7; possibly TRBD1 for D (6 bases). The sequencing sample was made of PBMCs. CDR3 nucleotides: TGCGCCAGCAGCTACAGGGTAGGCTACGAGCAGTACTTC. This codes for CASSYRVGYEQYF. The full variable domain, with the rest looked up from reference TRBV5-1 and TRBJ2-7, is KAGVTQTPRYLIKTRGQQVTLSCSPISGHRSVSWYQQTPGQGLQFLFEYFSETQRNKGNFPGRFSGRQFSNSRSEMNVSTLELGDSALYLCASSYRVGYEQYFGPGTRLTVT.